This TCR beta chain comes out of a study of control samples from healthy donors and cancer patients. This clone occurred many times. Assay: immunoSEQ multiplex PCR; the TCRdb copy retains only in-frame clones and omits some. The repertoire holds 150,000 or so clones, with approximately 86% as singletons. The receptor's source is a man aged 18 to 35 in good health. The specimen sequenced was blood.

CDR3 in amino acids: CASSMTGTEAFF. CDR3 DNA sequence: TGTGCCAGCAGCATGACTGGAACTGAAGCTTTCTTT. The gene calls are TRBV6-5 and TRBJ1-1, with D uncertain. The CDR3 is made up of 12 amino acids. V gave up 6 bases and J gave up 5 bases, with 10 bases separating them. Germline V gene lookup returns CDR1 MNHEY and CDR2 SVGAGI.